The 4 T cell receptor beta chains given below trace back to one sample, sequenced in a study of T cell responses to AZD1222 COVID-19 vaccine (dated by TCRdb to about 2021). This specimen's time point label, interpreted: baseline before first vaccination. To prepare the library, the immunoSEQ multiplex PCR assay was applied. TCRdb took this table from immuneACCESS and kept in-frame rearrangements with V and J called. Such tables lack part of the clones; where checked against another copy, unresolved V genes explain under half of the gap, and the rest is unexplained. This sample lists roughly 120,000 clones; over 75% were detected once. The ten largest clones represent 6% to 8% of the sample. Material: peripheral blood, obtained on day 0 of AZD1222 vaccination. The origin of the receptors is an adult in good health.

The chain recombines TRBV18 with TRBJ1-1; D gene uncertain. V was pared by 5 bases and J by 8 bases, with 18 bases between. The CDR3 consists of 14 residues. Germline loops: CDR1 KGHSH, CDR2 LQKENI. CDR3 in amino acids: CASSATDTWGEAFF. CDR3 DNA sequence: TGTGCCAGCTCAGCTACAGATACGTGGGGAGAAGCTTTCTTT.

The chain employs TRBV6-5 and TRBJ1-4, with no clear D. Germline V lookup: CDR1 MNHEY, CDR2 SVGAGI. V was shortened by 0 bases and J by 11 bases, with 16 bases between the two germline ends. The CDR3 loop spans 15 amino acids. CDR3 sequence reads: CASSYSGGMGGKLFF. CDR3 DNA sequence: TGTGCCAGCAGTTACTCGGGAGGAATGGGTGGGAAACTGTTTTTT.

The chain uses TRBV7-6 and TRBJ2-7, with D perhaps given as TRBD1 or TRBD2 (6 bases each). The length of the CDR3 is 13 residues. Trimming removed 5 bases from V and 4 bases from J, with 12 bases in between. Germline V gene lookup returns CDR1 SGHVS and CDR2 FNYEAQ. CDR3 sequence: CASSPRGGYEQYF. The CDR3 DNA reads as TGTGCCAGCAGCCCTCGAGGGGGGTACGAGCAGTACTTC. The full variable domain, with the rest looked up from reference TRBV7-6 and TRBJ2-7, is GAGVSQSPRYKVTKRGQDVALRCDPISGHVSLYWYRQALGQGPEFLTYFNYEAQQDKSGLPNDRFSAERPEGSISTLTIQRTEQRDSAMYRCASSPRGGYEQYFGPGTRLTVT.

This clone was observed once. The chain links TRBV7-6 to TRBJ1-4; TRBD1 aligns across 9 bases. V gave up 6 bases and J gave up 4 bases; unmatched junction bases: 6. CDR3 length equals 15 residues. CDR1 is SGHVS and CDR2 is FNYEAQ in the germline V gene. CDR3 protein: CASSGGTGLNEKLFF. CDR3 sequence (DNA): TGTGCCAGCAGTGGCGGGACAGGGCTTAATGAAAAACTGTTTTTT.